This note documents a single T cell receptor beta chain sequence. Antigen: not known. Viral peptide pool expansion of antigen-specific CD4+ T cells preceded sequencing in the ViraFEST assay. With about 9 days of culture completed, CD4+ T cells were isolated. Each person got two doses of an mRNA SARS-CoV-2 vaccine, BNT162b2 or mRNA-1273. Vaccine recipients, nucleocapsid antibody negative, had no prior SARS-CoV-2 infection. Every well housed two million PBMC, which grew in culture alongside about 9.9 IU/ml IL-2 and about 10 ug/ml peptides. Half the medium was swapped for IL-2 medium on days 3 and 7. The data originate from a study of vaccination effects on CD4 cells after COVID-19. General study results and limits: Late post-vaccination samples showed marked contraction of infection- and vaccine-induced clones.

Trimming stripped 6 bases from V and 0 bases from J, with 11 bases between. Germline lookup yields CDR1 DFQATT and CDR2 SNEGSKA (reference sequence). The CDR3 is made up of 14 amino acids. Profiled with immunoSEQ multiplex PCR; TCRdb holds only in-frame clones, not every one. In the table there are about 48,000 clones, around 80% of which are singletons. The sample consisted of CD4+ T cells from PBMCs cultured with HCoV-OC43 spike peptides, taken after COVID-19 vaccination. Subset specified: HCoV-OC43 spike overlapping peptide pool stimulation. The TCR originated in a human donor who received a COVID-19 vaccine. V gene TRBV20-1 combines with J gene TRBJ1-4; D remains ambiguous. The CDR3 DNA is TGCAGTGCCAGTGAACACGCAACTAATGAAAAACTGTTTTTT. Translated, it gives CSASEHATNEKLFF.